This TCR gamma chain is drawn from a study of gamma-delta chains in newborns, infants, children. The overall study: Innate gammadelta T cells reportedly expand polyclonally right after birth, driven by microbial exposure, per the title.

Relative to its sample, this clone is large. TCRdb called clones from the reads again using CATT. Of roughly 1,000 gamma-chain clones in the sample, about 4% were seen once. The clonotype originates from a child who was a newborn, infant or young child, either healthy, febrile or measles-vaccinated (not recorded which). Sequenced: blood.

The CDR3 nucleotides read TGTGCCTTGTGGGAGGTAGGCCAGTTGGGCAAAAAAATCAAGGTATTT. Translating gives CALWEVGQLGKKIKVF. This sequence joins TRGV9 and TRGJP. Germline trimming cut 1 base from V and 8 bases from J; bases unmatched to any gene: 5. The CDR3 has 16 amino acids. Germline V gene data show CDR1 as GITISATS and CDR2 as ISYDGTV (reference sequence).